This T cell receptor (beta chain) originates from a study of regulatory T cells in long-lasting Graves disease. Study in general: Graves' patients diagnosed newly had used antithyroid drugs under 3 months.

Comments on this clonotype: Its cognate antigen is unknown.

General study findings and limits: It was in persistent disease that TRBV28, TRBJ1-2 and TRBJ2-5 were favored.

As for time point: newly diagnosed GD, antithyroid drugs for less than 3 months. PBMCs were the source of the RNA used for TCR sequencing. Trimming shortened V by 5 bases and J by 0 bases, and 23 bases separated the two germline ends. CDR1 MNHEY and CDR2 SMNVEV come from the germline V gene (reference sequence). CDR3 size: 18 residues. The TCR beta library used iRepertoire HTBI primers with Arm-PCR amplification of CDR3. TCRdb re-derived calls from the multiplex PCR reads in MiXCR, one entry per CDR3 protein. Counted here are 350,000 to 550,000 distinct CDR3 sequences, 11% to 15% occurring once; the ten biggest clones make up over 15%. These data were likewise used in another study, on T cells in Graves' hyperthyroidism and ophthalmopathy. This second study notes: The study used the HTBI primer set for a first-round RT-PCR of the TCR CDR3. Most clonotypes expanded in thyroid above 0.001 were likewise present in blood.

The gene calls are TRBV27 and TRBJ2-7; a possible D gene is TRBD2 (5 bases). This receptor was taken from a woman in her forties or fifties with Graves disease. Sequenced material: peripheral blood mononuclear cells (PBMCs), taken at new diagnosis, from a patient treated with antithyroid drugs. DNA for the CDR3: TGTGCCAGCAGTCCCTACCAGCACGACCGAGGGAACTCCTACGAGCAGTACTTC. Translating it yields CASSPYQHDRGNSYEQYF.